This is a list of T cell receptor beta chains from one sample in a study of T cells after yellow fever vaccination. MiXCR was run by TCRdb on the 5' RACE reads, yielding one entry per CDR3 protein. The sample includes over 85,000 distinct CDR3 sequences, roughly 8.2% of them seen just once. The sequencing here drew on CD8+ T cells not binding an NS4B(214-222) dextramer, sorted from PBMCs, taken more than 13 days after the first yellow fever vaccination. The receptors stem from a man younger than 35 who received the YFV17D yellow fever vaccine. CDR3s include the opening cysteine and the closing phenylalanine or tryptophan.

TRBJ1-1,TRBV11-1,CASSYKGDYTEAFF
TRBJ2-5,TRBV11-2,CASRWGRGRETQYF
TRBJ1-1,TRBV20-1,CSAESGGTEAFF
TRBJ2-1,TRBV12-5,CASGFWTGHEQFF
TRBJ2-6,TRBV7-2,CASSPWTAQGANVLTF
TRBJ2-7,TRBV7-2,CASSSDPTYEQYF
TRBJ1-4,TRBV7-9,CATRQGGSELFF
TRBJ2-1,TRBV7-6,CASGDRGYEQFF
TRBJ2-3,TRBV4-1,CASSQVTGTDTQYF
TRBJ1-5,TRBV7-2,CASSLSAWADQPQHF
TRBJ2-7,TRBV5-1,CASSLSGDIYEQYF
TRBJ2-7,TRBV20-1,CSARPPSTYEQYF
TRBJ2-2,TRBV20-1,CSASEGRDTGELFF
TRBJ1-1,TRBV5-1,CASSFRGLNTEAFF
TRBJ2-3,TRBV6-2/TRBV6-3,CASSYGIHRGSGSDTQYF
TRBJ2-3,TRBV28,CASSLSLAGGPPPTDTQYF
TRBJ2-2,TRBV19,CASSSHPTKGSGTPGGELFF
TRBJ2-1,TRBV19,CASSMVGDPNTNEQFF
TRBJ2-7,TRBV3-1,CASSHRGYHEQYF
TRBJ2-5,TRBV28,CASSFGSGGNLGTQYF
TRBJ1-1,TRBV10-3,CAISDIFGDESPEAFF
TRBJ1-1,TRBV20-1,CSARVRGQNTEAFF
TRBJ2-2,TRBV15,CATSRDQARVEWTGELFF
TRBJ2-5,TRBV20-1,CSARDTQGRGETQYF
TRBJ2-7,TRBV2,CASSEGLSGTGIYEQYF
TRBJ2-7,TRBV20-1,CSALSDVLEQYF
TRBJ1-5,TRBV20-1,CSAMRMESNQPQHF
TRBJ2-7,TRBV4-2,CASSQEQQAGGNEQYF
TRBJ2-5,TRBV28,CASSPQERGGQETQYF
TRBJ2-2,TRBV7-3,CASSHGTGELFF
TRBJ2-7,TRBV12-3/TRBV12-4,CASSWLGPSHEQYF
TRBJ2-2,TRBV2,CASSLTEANTGELFF
TRBJ1-2,TRBV19,CASSPTQSTVYGYTF
TRBJ1-6,TRBV12-3/TRBV12-4,CASTGRTVNSPLHF
TRBJ1-2,TRBV12-3/TRBV12-4,CASSPGPTSYGYTF
TRBJ1-3,TRBV5-1,CASSLGWQSSGNTIYF
TRBJ2-7,TRBV4-3,CASSQGRSGGFYEQYF
TRBJ1-2,TRBV20-1,CSARDIENYGYTF
TRBJ2-1,TRBV6-2/TRBV6-3,CASSRQGDSYNEQFF
TRBJ2-1,TRBV9,CASSENGGRYNEQFF
TRBJ1-5,TRBV9,CASRKRNYSNQPQHF
TRBJ2-4,TRBV28,CASSHSGPGGIQYF
TRBJ1-1,TRBV6-5,CASSWTNTEAFF
TRBJ2-5,TRBV7-9,CASSLRIASRETQYF
TRBJ1-1,TRBV19,CASSIDRGLNTEAFF
TRBJ2-2,TRBV7-8,CASSLYKGTTGELFF
TRBJ1-2,TRBV27,CASSPTGQAYGYTF
TRBJ1-6,TRBV18,CASSPDRGYNSPLHF